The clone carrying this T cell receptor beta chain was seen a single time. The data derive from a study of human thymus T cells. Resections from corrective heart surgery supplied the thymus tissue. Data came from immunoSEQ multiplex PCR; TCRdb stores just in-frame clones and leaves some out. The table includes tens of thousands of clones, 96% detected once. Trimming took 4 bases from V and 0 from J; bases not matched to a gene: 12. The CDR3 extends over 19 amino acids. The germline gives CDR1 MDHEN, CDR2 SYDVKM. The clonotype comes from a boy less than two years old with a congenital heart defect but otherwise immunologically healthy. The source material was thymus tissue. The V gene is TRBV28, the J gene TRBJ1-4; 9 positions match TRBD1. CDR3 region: CASSSLPGQGLATNEKLFF. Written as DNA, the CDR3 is TGTGCCAGCAGTTCCCTCCCGGGACAGGGACTAGCAACTAATGAAAAACTGTTTTTT.